Listed below are T cell receptor beta chains from one sample, sequenced in a study of human T cells and chemical hapten exposure. TCRdb independently ran MiXCR on the RACE reads; one entry per CDR3 protein. Altogether about 380,000 distinct CDR3 sequences are present, approximately 5.1% being singletons, with the ten largest covering 2.5% to 3%. Sequences were derived from whole blood, sampled in connection with sensitization to the hapten diphenylcyclopropenone (DPC). The receptors come from a woman aged 50 to 60 with alopecia areata. Some clones in this sample may be carry-over from other donors' samples. The CDR3 runs from the conserved cysteine through the conserved F or W. Each record gives: V gene, clone size, J gene, D gene, CDR3 DNA, CDR3 protein. D genes are given only for firm matches. The listing skips clone size in some rows; elsewhere it reads once, few, many or a size class.

TRBV4-2	few	TRBJ2-3	TRBD2	TGTGCCAGCAGCCAAGAACGGGGGACTAGCGGGGGATATCCGCAGTATTTT	CASSQERGTSGGYPQYF
TRBV6-2/TRBV6-3	many	TRBJ2-3	NA	TGTGCCAGCAGTGACGACAGGCCTCCCACAGATACGCAGTATTTT	CASSDDRPPTDTQYF
TRBV4-3	few	TRBJ1-1	NA	TGCGCCAGCAGCCAACCTACAGGGAAGAAAACTGAAGCTTTCTTT	CASSQPTGKKTEAFF
TRBV28	many	TRBJ2-2	NA	TGTGCCAGCAGGGCCTTAAGGGGAAGGACCGGGGAGCTGTTTTTT	CASRALRGRTGELFF
TRBV6-5	NA	TRBJ2-1	NA	TGTGCCAGCACCTCCTCGGGACTCGAGCAGTTCTTC	CASTSSGLEQFF
TRBV4-1	few	TRBJ1-6	NA	TGCGCCAGCAGCCAAGAACAGGGTAATTCACCCCTCCACTTT	CASSQEQGNSPLHF
TRBV7-9	few	TRBJ2-1	TRBD1	TGTGCCAGCAGCTTAGGGACAGGGGTGATCTACAATGAGCAGTTCTTC	CASSLGTGVIYNEQFF
TRBV25-1	many	TRBJ2-7	TRBD2	TGTGCCAGCGCAGGACTAGCGGGGTACGAGCAGTACTTC	CASAGLAGYEQYF
TRBV7-2	NA	TRBJ2-5	TRBD2	TGTGCCAGCAGCTTAGACGGACTAGCGGGGCAAGAGACCCAGTACTTC	CASSLDGLAGQETQYF
TRBV11-2	many	TRBJ2-7	TRBD2	TGTGCCAGCAGCTTCGGACTAGCGGTTAGCTCCTACGAGCAGTACTTC	CASSFGLAVSSYEQYF
TRBV19	NA	TRBJ2-5	NA	TGTGCCAGTAGTATAGGTCGGGAAGAGACCCAGTACTTC	CASSIGREETQYF
TRBV6-5	few	TRBJ2-2	NA	TGTGCCAGCAGTTACCCAGCCGGGGAGCTGTTTTTT	CASSYPAGELFF
TRBV20-1	many	TRBJ2-1	TRBD1	TGCAGTGCTTCTTGGACAGGGGCGGGTGAGCAGTTCTTC	CSASWTGAGEQFF
TRBV7-8	NA	TRBJ1-6	NA	TGTGCCAGCAGCAGGCGGGACTCGGACGGACCCCTCCACTTT	CASSRRDSDGPLHF
TRBV27	many	TRBJ2-3	TRBD2	TGTGCCAGCAGTTCTCCGACTAGCGGGAGTATCGATACGCAGTATTTT	CASSSPTSGSIDTQYF
TRBV6-2/TRBV6-3	many	TRBJ2-5	NA	TGTGCCAGCGGTACACTCCAAGAGACCCAGTACTTC	CASGTLQETQYF
TRBV2	few	TRBJ1-5	TRBD1	TGTGCCAGCAGTGACGGACAGGGGAATCAGCCCCAGCATTTT	CASSDGQGNQPQHF
TRBV6-2/TRBV6-3	few	TRBJ2-1	NA	TGTGCCAGCAGTTTCGCCTCCTACAATGAGCAGTTCTTC	CASSFASYNEQFF
TRBV12-5	many	TRBJ2-1	TRBD1	TGTGCTAGTGGTTCGGGACAGGGAGGGAATGAGCAGTTCTTC	CASGSGQGGNEQFF
TRBV24-1	NA	TRBJ1-1	TRBD1	TGTGCCACCAGTGATTTGCAGGGGGAGCGGACTGAAGCTTTCTTT	CATSDLQGERTEAFF
TRBV6-6	few	TRBJ2-7	NA	TGTGCCAGCAGTTTCCCACCGACAGAGGGGGTACTGTACTTC	CASSFPPTEGVLYF
TRBV2	few	TRBJ2-2	TRBD1	TGTGCCAGCAGTACAGGGGGCAGCGGGGAGCTGTTTTTT	CASSTGGSGELFF
TRBV12-3/TRBV12-4	many	TRBJ2-6	NA	TGTGCCAGCACCCTTTCTGGGGCCAACGTCCTGACTTTC	CASTLSGANVLTF
TRBV29-1	NA	TRBJ2-5	TRBD2	TGCAGCGTTGGTTGGGATCCAAAGCGGGAGTCCCCCCAAGAGACCCAGTACTTC	CSVGWDPKRESPQETQYF
TRBV29-1	many	TRBJ2-1	NA	TGCAGCGTTGAACCTGACGGCTACAATGAGCAGTTCTTC	CSVEPDGYNEQFF
TRBV5-1	many	TRBJ2-5	TRBD2	TGCGCCAGCAGCTTCGGAGGAGCGGGGAGGGCCCAGTACTTC	CASSFGGAGRAQYF
TRBV6-1	many	TRBJ2-7	NA	TGTGCCAGCAGTGAGGCCTACGAGCAGTACTTC	CASSEAYEQYF
TRBV4-3	many	TRBJ2-1	NA	TGCGCCAGCAGCCAGGGAATTGAATTTTACAACAATGAGCAGTTCTTC	CASSQGIEFYNNEQFF
TRBV9	NA	TRBJ2-7	TRBD2	TGTGCCAGCAGCGCCGGGACTAGCGGGAGGCCCCCCTACGAGCAGTACTTC	CASSAGTSGRPPYEQYF
TRBV5-1	few	TRBJ1-1	TRBD1	TGCGCCAGCAGCTTGGATGCAGGGGGCACTGAAGCTTTCTTT	CASSLDAGGTEAFF
TRBV6-1	few	TRBJ1-1	NA	TGTGCCAGCAGGCACGGGGGAGGTAGGACTGAAGCTTTCTTT	CASRHGGGRTEAFF
TRBV12-3/TRBV12-4	many	TRBJ2-3	TRBD2	TGTGCCAGCAGTTTAGATCCCACAGGCGGGAGCGGGACAGATACGCAGTATTTT	CASSLDPTGGSGTDTQYF
TRBV5-4	many	TRBJ1-2	NA	TGTGCCAGCAGCTTGGCTCGCCCCTATAGCGATGGCTACACCTTC	CASSLARPYSDGYTF
TRBV12-3/TRBV12-4	NA	TRBJ1-2	TRBD1	TGTGCCAGCAGTGCCGGGACAGGGGCGGGGTATGGCTACACCTTC	CASSAGTGAGYGYTF
TRBV29-1	few	TRBJ2-2	TRBD1	TGCAGCGTTGTTTCCGGGACAGGGGGTACCGGGGAGCTGTTTTTT	CSVVSGTGGTGELFF
TRBV7-8	many	TRBJ2-1	TRBD2	TGTGCCAGCAGCTCCTCGGGCGGGAGGTCCTACAATGAGCAGTTCTTC	CASSSSGGRSYNEQFF
TRBV5-1	NA	TRBJ1-1	TRBD1	TGCGCCAGCAGCCCCCCGGGACAGGGTGGTGGTGAAGCTTTCTTT	CASSPPGQGGGEAFF
TRBV5-8	few	TRBJ1-2	TRBD1	TGTGCCAGCAGGTCGGGACAGGGGTACTATGGCTACACCTTC	CASRSGQGYYGYTF
TRBV28	many	TRBJ2-7	NA	TGTGCCATCTCCCGGGGCGGGGACAACCGTCTGGGGTACTTC	CAISRGGDNRLGYF
TRBV4-1	NA	TRBJ1-2	NA	TGCGCCAGCAGCTCGGACATTCGCTATGGCTACACCTTC	CASSSDIRYGYTF